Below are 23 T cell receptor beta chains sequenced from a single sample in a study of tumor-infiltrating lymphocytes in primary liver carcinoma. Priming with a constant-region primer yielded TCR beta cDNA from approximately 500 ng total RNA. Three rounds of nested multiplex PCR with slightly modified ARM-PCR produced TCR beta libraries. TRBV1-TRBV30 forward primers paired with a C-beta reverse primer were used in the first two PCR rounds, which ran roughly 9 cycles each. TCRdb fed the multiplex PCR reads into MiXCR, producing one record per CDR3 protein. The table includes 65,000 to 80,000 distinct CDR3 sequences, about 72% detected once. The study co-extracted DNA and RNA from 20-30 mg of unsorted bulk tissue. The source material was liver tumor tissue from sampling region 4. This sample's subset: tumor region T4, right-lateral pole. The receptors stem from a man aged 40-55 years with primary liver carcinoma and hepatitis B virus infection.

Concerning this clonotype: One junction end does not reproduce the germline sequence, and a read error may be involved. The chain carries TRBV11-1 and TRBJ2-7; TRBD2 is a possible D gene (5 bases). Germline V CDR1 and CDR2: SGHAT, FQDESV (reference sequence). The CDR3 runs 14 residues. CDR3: CASSLTEGAYERYF. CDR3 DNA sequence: TGTGCCAGCAGCTTAACAGAGGGCGCGTACGAGCGGTACTTC.

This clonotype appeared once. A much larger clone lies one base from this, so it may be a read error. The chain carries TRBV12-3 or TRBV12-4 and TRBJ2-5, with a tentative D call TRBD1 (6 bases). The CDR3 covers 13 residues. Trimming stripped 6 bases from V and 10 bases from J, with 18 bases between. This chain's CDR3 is CASSPGQSGIQYF. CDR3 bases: TGTGCCAGCAGCCCCGGACAGTCCGGGATCCAGTACTTC.

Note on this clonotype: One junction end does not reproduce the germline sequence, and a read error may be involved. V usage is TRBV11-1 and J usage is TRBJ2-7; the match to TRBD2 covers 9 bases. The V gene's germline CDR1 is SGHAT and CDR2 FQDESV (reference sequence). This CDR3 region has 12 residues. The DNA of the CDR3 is TGTGCCTGCAGCTTAGCGGGGGAAAAACAGTACTTC. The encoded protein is CACSLAGEKQYF.

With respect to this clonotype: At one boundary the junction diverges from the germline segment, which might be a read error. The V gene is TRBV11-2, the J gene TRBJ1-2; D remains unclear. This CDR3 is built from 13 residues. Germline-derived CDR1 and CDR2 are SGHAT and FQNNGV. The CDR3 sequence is CAGSPLWARGCIF. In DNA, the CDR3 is TGTGCCGGCAGCCCCCTTTGGGCCCGTGGCTGCATCTTC.

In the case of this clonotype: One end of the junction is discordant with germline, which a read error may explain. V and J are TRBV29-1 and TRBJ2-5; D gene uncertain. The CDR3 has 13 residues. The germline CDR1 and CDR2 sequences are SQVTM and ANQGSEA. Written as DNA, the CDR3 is TGCAGTGTTGAGAGACTTAGCAAAGAGACCCAGTACTTC. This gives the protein CSVERLSKETQYF. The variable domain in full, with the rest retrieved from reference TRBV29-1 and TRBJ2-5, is SAVISQKPSRDICQRGTSLTIQCQVDSQVTMMFWYRQQPGQSLTLIATANQGSEATYESGFVIDKFPISRPNLTFSTLTVSNMSPEDSSIYLCSVERLSKETQYFGPGTRLLVL.

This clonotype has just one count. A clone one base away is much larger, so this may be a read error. This CDR3 reads CASSLLTNTYVQYF. Here the CDR3 DNA reads TGCGCCAGCAGCTTGCTCACAAATACCTACGTGCAGTACTTC. This chain uses TRBV5-1 with TRBJ2-7; no clear D gene. The CDR3 is 14 residues long. The germline V gene encodes CDR1 SGHRS and CDR2 YFSETQ.

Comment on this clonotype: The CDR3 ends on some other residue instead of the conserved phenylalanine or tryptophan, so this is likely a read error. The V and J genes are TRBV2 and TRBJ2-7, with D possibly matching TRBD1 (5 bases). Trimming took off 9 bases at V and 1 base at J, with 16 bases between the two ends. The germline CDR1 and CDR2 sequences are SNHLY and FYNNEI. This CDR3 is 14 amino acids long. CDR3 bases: TGTGCCAGTCGCCCTGCTAGGGGATCCTACGAGCAGTACTCC. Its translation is CASRPARGSYEQYS.

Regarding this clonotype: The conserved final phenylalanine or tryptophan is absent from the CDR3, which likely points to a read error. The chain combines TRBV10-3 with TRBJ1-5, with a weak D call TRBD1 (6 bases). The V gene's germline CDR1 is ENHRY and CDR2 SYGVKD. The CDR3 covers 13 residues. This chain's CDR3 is CAIQGGDDQPQHS. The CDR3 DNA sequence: TGTGCAATCCAAGGGGGGGACGATCAGCCCCAGCATTCT.

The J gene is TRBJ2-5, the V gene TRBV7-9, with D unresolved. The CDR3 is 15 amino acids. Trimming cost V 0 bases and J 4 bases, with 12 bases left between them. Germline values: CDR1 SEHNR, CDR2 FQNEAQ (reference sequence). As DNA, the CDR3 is TGTGCCAGCAGCTTAGCCGCGACAAGGGCAGAGACCCAGTACTTC. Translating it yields CASSLAATRAETQYF.

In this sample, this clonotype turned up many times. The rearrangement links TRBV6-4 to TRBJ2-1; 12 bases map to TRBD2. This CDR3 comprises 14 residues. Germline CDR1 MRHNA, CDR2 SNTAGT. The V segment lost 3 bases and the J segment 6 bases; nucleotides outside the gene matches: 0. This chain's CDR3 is CASSEGLAGNEQFF. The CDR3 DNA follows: TGTGCCAGCAGTGAGGGACTAGCGGGCAATGAGCAGTTCTTC.

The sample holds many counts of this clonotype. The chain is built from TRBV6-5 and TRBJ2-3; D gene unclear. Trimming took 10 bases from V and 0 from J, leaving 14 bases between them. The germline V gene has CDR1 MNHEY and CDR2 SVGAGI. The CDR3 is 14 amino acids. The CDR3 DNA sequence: TGTGCCATCTCCAGGTCGGCTAGCACAGATACGCAGTATTTT. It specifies CAISRSASTDTQYF.

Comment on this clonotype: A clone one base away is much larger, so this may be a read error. CDR3 sequence: CASSRDSVAYKQYF. The CDR3 DNA is TGCGCCAGCAGCCGAGACTCCGTTGCCTACAAGCAGTACTTC. The rearrangement joins TRBV5-1 to TRBJ2-7; D ambiguous. This CDR3 region has 14 residues. Germline V gene data show CDR1 as SGHRS and CDR2 as YFSETQ.

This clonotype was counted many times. The CDR3 coding sequence is TGCAGCGGCTCATACAGAGACACTGAAGCTTTCTTT. This sequence encodes CSGSYRDTEAFF. V usage is TRBV29-1 and J usage is TRBJ1-1; no definite D call. The V end lost 7 bases, the J end lost 3 bases, and 12 bases lay between the germline ends. Germline CDR1 reads SQVTM; CDR2 reads ANQGSEA. The CDR3 has 12 amino acids.

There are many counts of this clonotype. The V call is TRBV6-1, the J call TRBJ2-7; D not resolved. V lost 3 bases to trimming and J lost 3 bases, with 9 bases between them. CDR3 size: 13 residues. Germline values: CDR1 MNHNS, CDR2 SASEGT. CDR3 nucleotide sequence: TGTGCCAGCAGTGACCACATGGGCTACGAGCAGTACTTC. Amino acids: CASSDHMGYEQYF.

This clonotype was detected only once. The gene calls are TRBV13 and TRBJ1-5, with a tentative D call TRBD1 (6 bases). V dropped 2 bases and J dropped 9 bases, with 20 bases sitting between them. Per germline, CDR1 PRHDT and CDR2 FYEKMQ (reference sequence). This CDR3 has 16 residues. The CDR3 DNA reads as TGTGCCAGCAGCTTAAGTGGACATGGGGGCGAAAGGCCCCAGCATTTT. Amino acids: CASSLSGHGGERPQHF. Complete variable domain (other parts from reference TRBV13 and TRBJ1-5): AAGVIQSPRHLIKEKRETATLKCYPIPRHDTVYWYQQGPGQDPQFLISFYEKMQSDKGSIPDRFSAQQFSDYHSELNMSSLELGDSALYFCASSLSGHGGERPQHFGDGTRLSIL.

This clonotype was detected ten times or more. The CDR3 loop reads CASSPGTYEQYF. The CDR3 bases are TGTGCCAGCAGCCCGGGAACCTACGAGCAGTACTTC. The rearrangement joins TRBV12-3 or TRBV12-4 to TRBJ2-7, with D perhaps matching TRBD2 (5 bases). The CDR3 has 12 residues. Trimming removed 6 bases from V and 2 bases from J, with 8 bases in between.

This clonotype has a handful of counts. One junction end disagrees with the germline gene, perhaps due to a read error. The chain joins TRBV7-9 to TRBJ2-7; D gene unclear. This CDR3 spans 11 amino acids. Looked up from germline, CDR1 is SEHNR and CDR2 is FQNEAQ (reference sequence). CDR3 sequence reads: CANSPLYEQYF. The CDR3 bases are TGTGCCAACAGCCCTCTTTACGAGCAGTATTTC.

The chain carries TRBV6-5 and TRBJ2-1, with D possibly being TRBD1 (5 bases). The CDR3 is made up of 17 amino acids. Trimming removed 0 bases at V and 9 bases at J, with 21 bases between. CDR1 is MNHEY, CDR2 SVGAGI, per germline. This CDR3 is CASSYSLWRQSMSEQFF. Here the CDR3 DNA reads TGTGCCAGCAGTTACTCTCTCTGGAGACAGTCTATGAGTGAGCAGTTCTTC.

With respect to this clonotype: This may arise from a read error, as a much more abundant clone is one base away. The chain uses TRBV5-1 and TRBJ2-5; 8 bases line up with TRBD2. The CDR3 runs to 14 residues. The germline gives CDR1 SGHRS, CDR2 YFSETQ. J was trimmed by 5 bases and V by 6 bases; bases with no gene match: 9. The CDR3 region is CASNFSSGSETQYF. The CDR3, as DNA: TGCGCCAGCAACTTTTCCAGCGGGAGCGAGACCCAGTACTTC.

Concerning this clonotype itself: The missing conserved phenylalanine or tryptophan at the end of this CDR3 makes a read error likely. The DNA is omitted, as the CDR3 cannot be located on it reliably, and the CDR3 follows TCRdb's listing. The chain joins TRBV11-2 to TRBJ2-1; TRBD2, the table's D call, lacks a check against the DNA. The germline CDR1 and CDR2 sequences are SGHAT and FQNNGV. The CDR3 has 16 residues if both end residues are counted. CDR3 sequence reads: CASSYSSTSGRGGGFS.

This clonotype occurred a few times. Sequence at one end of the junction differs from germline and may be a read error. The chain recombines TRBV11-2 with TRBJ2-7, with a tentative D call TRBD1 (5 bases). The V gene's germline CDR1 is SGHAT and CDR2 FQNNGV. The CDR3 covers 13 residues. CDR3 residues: CASGLERQREQYF. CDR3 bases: TGTGCCAGCGGCTTGGAGAGACAGAGGGAGCAGTACTTC. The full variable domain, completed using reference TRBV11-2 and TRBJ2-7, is EAGVAQSPRYKIIEKRQSVAFWCNPISGHATLYWYQQILGQGPKLLIQFQNNGVVDDSQLPKDRFSAERLKGVDSTLKIQPAKLEDSAVYLCASGLERQREQYFGPGTRLTVT.

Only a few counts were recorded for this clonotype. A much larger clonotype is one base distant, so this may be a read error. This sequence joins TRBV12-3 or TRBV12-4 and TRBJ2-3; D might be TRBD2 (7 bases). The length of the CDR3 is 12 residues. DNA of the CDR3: TGTGCCAGCAGTGTAGGGGGGGATACGCAGTTTTTT. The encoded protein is CASSVGGDTQFF.

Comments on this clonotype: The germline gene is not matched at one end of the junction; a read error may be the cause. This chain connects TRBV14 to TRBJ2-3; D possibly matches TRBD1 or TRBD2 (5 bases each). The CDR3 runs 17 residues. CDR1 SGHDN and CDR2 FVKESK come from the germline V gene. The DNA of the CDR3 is TGTACCAGCAGCCATAATCCTGGGACCACTAGCACAGATACGCAGTATTTT. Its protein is CTSSHNPGTTSTDTQYF.